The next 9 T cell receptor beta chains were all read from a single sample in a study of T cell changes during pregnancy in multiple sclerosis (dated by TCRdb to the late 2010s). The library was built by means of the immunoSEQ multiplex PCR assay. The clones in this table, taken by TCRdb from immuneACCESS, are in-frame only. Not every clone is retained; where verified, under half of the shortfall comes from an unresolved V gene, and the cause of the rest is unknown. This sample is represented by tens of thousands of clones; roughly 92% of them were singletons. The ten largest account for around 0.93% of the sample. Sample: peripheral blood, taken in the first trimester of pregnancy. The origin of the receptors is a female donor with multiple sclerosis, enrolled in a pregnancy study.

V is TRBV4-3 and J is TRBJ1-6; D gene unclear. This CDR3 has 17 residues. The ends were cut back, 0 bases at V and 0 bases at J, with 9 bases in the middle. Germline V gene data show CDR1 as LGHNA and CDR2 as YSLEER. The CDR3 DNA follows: TGCGCCAGCAGCCAAGATGCAGTCAGCTCCTATAATTCACCCCTCCACTTT. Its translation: CASSQDAVSSYNSPLHF.

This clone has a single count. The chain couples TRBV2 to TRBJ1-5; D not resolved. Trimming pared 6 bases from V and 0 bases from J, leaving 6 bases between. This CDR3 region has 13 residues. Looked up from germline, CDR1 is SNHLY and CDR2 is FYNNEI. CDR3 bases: TGTGCCAGCAGAGCTAATAGCAATCAGCCCCAGCATTTT. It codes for CASRANSNQPQHF.

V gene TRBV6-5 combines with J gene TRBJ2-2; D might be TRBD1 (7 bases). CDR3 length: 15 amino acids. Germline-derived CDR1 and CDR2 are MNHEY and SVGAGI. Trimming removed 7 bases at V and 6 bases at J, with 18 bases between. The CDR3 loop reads CASKVTQGRSGELFF. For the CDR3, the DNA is TGTGCCAGCAAGGTGACACAGGGGAGGTCCGGGGAGCTGTTTTTT.

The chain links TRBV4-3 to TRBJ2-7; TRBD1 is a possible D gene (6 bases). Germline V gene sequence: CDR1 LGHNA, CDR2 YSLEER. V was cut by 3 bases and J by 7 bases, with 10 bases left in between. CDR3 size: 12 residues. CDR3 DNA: TGCGCCAGCAGCCACATCACAGGGGAGCAGTACTTC. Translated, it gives CASSHITGEQYF.

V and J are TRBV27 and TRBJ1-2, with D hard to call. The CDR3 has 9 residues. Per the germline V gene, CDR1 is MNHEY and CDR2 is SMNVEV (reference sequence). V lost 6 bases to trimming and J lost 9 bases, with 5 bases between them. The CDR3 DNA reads TGTGCCAGCAGGGAGAGCTACACCTTC. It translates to CASRESYTF.

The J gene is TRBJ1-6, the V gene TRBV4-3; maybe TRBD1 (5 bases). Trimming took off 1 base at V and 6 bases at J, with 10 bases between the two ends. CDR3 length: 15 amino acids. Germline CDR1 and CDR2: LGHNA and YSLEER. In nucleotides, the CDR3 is TGCGCCAGCAGCCAAGGGGGCTGGAGTAATTCACCCCTCCACTTT. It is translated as CASSQGGWSNSPLHF.

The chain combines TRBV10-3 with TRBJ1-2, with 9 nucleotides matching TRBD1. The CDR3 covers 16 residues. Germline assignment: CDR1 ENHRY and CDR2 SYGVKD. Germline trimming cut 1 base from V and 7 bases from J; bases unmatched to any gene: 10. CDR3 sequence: CAISEFVTGGIFGYTF. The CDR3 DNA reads TGTGCCATCAGTGAGTTCGTGACAGGGGGAATCTTTGGCTACACCTTC.

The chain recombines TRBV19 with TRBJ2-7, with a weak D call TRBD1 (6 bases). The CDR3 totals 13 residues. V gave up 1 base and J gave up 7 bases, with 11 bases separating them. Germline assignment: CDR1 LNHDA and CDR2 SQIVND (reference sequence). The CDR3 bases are TGTGCCAGTAGTATAGTTACAGGGAATGAGCAGTACTTC. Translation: CASSIVTGNEQYF.

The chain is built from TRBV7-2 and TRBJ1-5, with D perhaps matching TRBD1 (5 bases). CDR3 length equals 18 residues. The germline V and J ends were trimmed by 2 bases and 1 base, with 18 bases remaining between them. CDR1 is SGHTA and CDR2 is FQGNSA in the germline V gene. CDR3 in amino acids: CASSLRAAGPLSNQPQHF. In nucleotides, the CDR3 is TGTGCCAGCAGCTTAAGGGCGGCAGGGCCATTGAGCAATCAGCCCCAGCATTTT.